This paragraph reports one T cell receptor (beta chain). This sample stems from a study of blood T cell repertoires in COVID-19. The wider study: From the United States, Italy and Spain came samples of acute and convalescent COVID-19. In each case, the material was cDNA or gDNA derived from T cells, B-cell-depleted T cells, or PBMCs.

The CDR3 runs 16 residues. The V gene's germline CDR1 is LNHDA and CDR2 SQIVND (reference sequence). The junction had 15 bases not matched to a gene; V was cut back by 7 bases and J by 4 bases. Per the original methods: How many nucleated cells were present was estimated from reference gene primer amplification. TCRdb's copy holds only in-frame clones and misses some; the assay was immunoSEQ multiplex PCR. For V, J and clone size, that table is used; D and trimming come from the DNA. Of 240,000 or so clones in the sample, roughly nine tenths were seen once. The chain links TRBV19 to TRBJ1-1, with 7 bases matching TRBD1. This clonotype was obtained from a man in his 60s with acute or convalescent COVID-19. Sequenced input: peripheral blood. CDR3 sequence reads: CASNPDYNRGGTEAFF. Here the CDR3 DNA reads TGTGCCAGTAACCCTGACTACAACAGGGGCGGCACTGAAGCTTTCTTT.